These T cell receptor beta chains were read from a single sample in a study of cytomegalovirus exposure and HLA in healthy donors. Clones were read by immunoSEQ multiplex PCR, and TCRdb kept only the in-frame ones, dropping some. Of just over 200,000 clones listed, roughly 68% are singletons. The sequenced sample consisted of PBMCs. All receptors come from a man aged 35-49 years in good health and CMV-seropositive. Each CDR3 is given with its conserved first and last residue. The order of the fields is clone size, J gene, V gene, D gene, CDR3 protein, CDR3 DNA. D genes are given only for firm matches. Clone size is stated in some rows and not others, as once, few, many or a class when expanded.

NA | TRBJ2-7 | TRBV27 | NA | CASSLRMPPNYEQYF | TGTGCCAGCAGTTTGAGGATGCCCCCTAACTACGAGCAGTACTTC
many | TRBJ2-1 | TRBV19 | TRBD2 | CASSVTGGGEQFF | TGTGCCAGTAGTGTCACTGGGGGGGGTGAGCAGTTCTTC
NA | TRBJ1-3 | TRBV2 | NA | CASTMGWRNTIYF | TGTGCCAGCACCATGGGCTGGAGAAACACCATATATTTT
NA | TRBJ2-5 | TRBV5-6 | TRBD1 | CASSWATGVTETQYF | TGTGCCAGCAGCTGGGCAACAGGGGTTACAGAGACCCAGTACTTC
few | TRBJ2-7 | TRBV11-3 | NA | CASSPAQAPSEQYF | TGTGCCAGCAGCCCGGCCCAGGCCCCTTCCGAGCAGTACTTC
once | TRBJ1-1 | TRBV5-6 | NA | CASSLGLQGVGMNTEAFF | TGTGCCAGCAGCTTGGGACTACAGGGAGTAGGGATGAACACTGAAGCTTTCTTT
NA | TRBJ2-7 | TRBV27 | NA | CASSFGHRDYEQYF | TGTGCCAGCAGTTTTGGACACAGGGACTACGAGCAGTACTTC
NA | TRBJ2-7 | TRBV14 | NA | CASSLNRVHEQYF | TGTGCCAGCAGCCTCAACAGGGTCCACGAGCAGTACTTC
NA | TRBJ2-1 | TRBV5-6 | TRBD1 | CASSPAGQGYNEQFF | TGTGCCAGCAGCCCCGCGGGACAGGGATACAATGAGCAGTTCTTC
NA | TRBJ1-1 | TRBV7-2 | NA | CASSLGHVNTEAFF | TGTGCCAGCAGCTTAGGGCATGTGAACACTGAAGCTTTCTTT
NA | TRBJ1-4 | TRBV6-5 | NA | CASSLQVRATNEKLFF | TGTGCCAGCAGTTTACAGGTCCGAGCAACTAATGAAAAACTGTTTTTT
once | TRBJ1-1 | TRBV7-2 | TRBD1 | CASSHGQENTEAFF | TGTGCCAGCAGCCACGGACAGGAAAACACTGAAGCTTTCTTT
NA | TRBJ2-1 | TRBV7-6 | NA | CASSLERQMVGREQFF | TGTGCCAGCAGCTTAGAACGACAGATGGTCGGGCGGGAGCAGTTCTTC
NA | TRBJ2-7 | TRBV10-3 | TRBD2 | CAISPSGGTPYEQYF | TGTGCCATCAGTCCTAGCGGGGGGACTCCCTACGAGCAGTACTTC
NA | TRBJ1-1 | TRBV5-8 | NA | CASSSGYTLNTEAFF | TGTGCCAGCAGCTCAGGGTATACCTTAAACACTGAAGCTTTCTTT